These 17 T cell receptor beta chains were all obtained from the same sample, sequenced in a study of blood T cell repertoires in COVID-19. Sequenced by immunoSEQ multiplex PCR; TCRdb stores in-frame clones only, minus some. Of about 300,000 clones in the sample, 85% to 90% were seen once. The specimen sequenced was peripheral blood. Source of these receptors: a woman between 25 and 40 years old with COVID-19, enrolled during active disease.

This clone was recorded a few times. The chain uses TRBV3-1 (or the pseudogene TRBV3-2) and TRBJ2-5; the match to TRBD2 covers 7 bases. There are 18 residues in the CDR3. Germline loops: CDR1 LGHDT, CDR2 YNNKEL (reference sequence). V shed 4 bases, J shed 2 bases, and the junction held 16 bases outside the gene matches. This chain's CDR3 is CASSLGGWSSEVQETQYF. DNA for the CDR3: TGTGCCAGCAGCCTCGGGGGGTGGAGTAGCGAGGTACAAGAGACCCAGTACTTC.

The V and J genes are TRBV4-2 and TRBJ2-3; 10 bases agree with TRBD2. J lost 2 bases, V lost 4 bases, and 6 bases had no gene match. Germline-derived CDR1 and CDR2 are LGHNA and YNFKEQ. The CDR3 runs 16 residues. This CDR3 reads CASSPSGGLLTDTQYF. CDR3 in DNA: TGTGCCAGCAGCCCTAGCGGGGGCCTGCTCACAGATACGCAGTATTTT.

Of note for this clone: In the same sample, other DNA sequences code for this CDR3. The J gene is TRBJ2-1, the V gene TRBV5-4; 9 bases are shared with TRBD2. This CDR3 spans 15 amino acids. CDR1 and CDR2 from the germline V gene are SGHNT and YYREEE (reference sequence). The trim removed 4 bases at V and 5 bases at J, leaving 7 bases unmatched. CDR3 sequence reads: CASSLVAGANNEQFF. CDR3 nucleotides: TGTGCCAGCAGCCTAGTAGCGGGGGCCAACAATGAGCAGTTCTTC.

V usage is TRBV28 and J usage is TRBJ1-6; TRBD1 matches 7 bases. The trim removed 7 bases at V and 10 bases at J, leaving 10 bases unmatched. CDR3 size: 14 residues. Germline values: CDR1 MDHEN, CDR2 SYDVKM. The CDR3 protein is CASNQGGFGSPLHF. The CDR3 DNA is TGTGCCAGCAATCAGGGGGGCTTTGGATCACCCCTCCACTTT.

The chain recombines TRBV14 with TRBJ2-7; no clear D. Germline CDR1 reads SGHDN; CDR2 reads FVKESK. The CDR3 loop spans 15 amino acids. The V gene lost 0 bases and the J gene lost 6 bases, with 15 bases spanning the gap. The DNA of the CDR3 is TGTGCCAGCAGCCAAGATCGAGCCCTTCCTGGCGAGCAGTACGTC. Translation: CASSQDRALPGEQYV.

J is TRBJ2-2 and V is TRBV15, with D possibly matching TRBD2 (6 bases). Germline V gene lookup returns CDR1 LNHNV and CDR2 YYDKDF (reference sequence). V was trimmed by 0 bases and J by 5 bases, leaving 16 bases between them. The CDR3 loop spans 17 amino acids. The CDR3 here is CATSRDGGSARTGELFF. The CDR3, as DNA: TGTGCCACCAGCAGAGATGGAGGGAGCGCGAGGACCGGGGAGCTGTTTTTT.

The V call is TRBV27, the J call TRBJ1-4; tentative D call: TRBD1 (6 bases). In germline, CDR1 is MNHEY, CDR2 SMNVEV (reference sequence). Trimming pared 7 bases from V and 1 base from J, leaving 10 bases between. CDR3 length: 14 amino acids. The CDR3 coding sequence is TGTGCCAGCAAGTGGGGGCGAACTAATGAAAAACTGTTTTTT. Translated, it gives CASKWGRTNEKLFF.

The gene calls are TRBV5-3 and TRBJ2-7, with 8 bases identical to TRBD2. TRBV5-3 is given ORF status, its function remaining uncertain. This CDR3 has 18 amino acids. Trimming at V came to 2 bases and at J to 0 bases, leaving 13 bases not matched to a gene. CDR3: CARSFLGGGPPISYEQYV. DNA for the CDR3: TGTGCCAGAAGCTTCCTCGGGGGGGGCCCTCCCATCTCCTACGAGCAGTACGTC.

The rearrangement links TRBV2 to TRBJ1-5; no firm D call. V lost 1 base and J 6 bases, leaving 4 bases between the germline ends. CDR1 SNHLY and CDR2 FYNNEI come from the germline V gene. The CDR3 totals 12 residues. CDR3 loop: CASSEDSQPQHF. The DNA of the CDR3 is TGTGCCAGCAGTGAAGACTCTCAGCCCCAGCATTTT.

V usage is TRBV13 and J usage is TRBJ1-6, with TRBD1 as a possible D gene (6 bases). The CDR3 spans 22 residues. The V end was cut by 0 bases, the J end by 3 bases, with 27 bases between. Germline loops: CDR1 PRHDT, CDR2 FYEKMQ (reference sequence). CDR3 region: CASSLGHARITGQPDYNSPLHF. The CDR3 DNA reads TGTGCCAGCAGCTTAGGACACGCTAGGATAACCGGACAGCCAGACTATAATTCACCCCTCCACTTT. Looking up the rest from reference TRBV13 and TRBJ1-6 gives the full variable domain: AAGVIQSPRHLIKEKRETATLKCYPIPRHDTVYWYQQGPGQDPQFLISFYEKMQSDKGSIPDRFSAQQFSDYHSELNMSSLELGDSALYFCASSLGHARITGQPDYNSPLHFGNGTRLTVT.

This rearrangement joins TRBV7-2 to TRBJ2-2, with TRBD2 matching 7 bases. Germline CDR1 and CDR2: SGHTA and FQGNSA. This CDR3 has 15 amino acids. Trimming removed 5 bases from V and 6 bases from J; junction bases left unmatched: 9. The CDR3 region has the DNA TGTGCCAGCAGCCCCGTCGGGGGGAGGGCCGGGGAGCTGTTTTTT. Residues: CASSPVGGRAGELFF.

The chain has TRBV4-2 and TRBJ2-3; D unresolved. The V end lost 0 bases, the J end lost 0 bases, and 7 bases lay between the germline ends. The germline V gene has CDR1 LGHNA and CDR2 YNFKEQ. This CDR3 spans 15 amino acids. The CDR3: CASSQEGSSTDTQYF. The DNA of the CDR3 is TGTGCCAGCAGCCAAGAGGGTAGCAGCACAGATACGCAGTATTTT.

The chain couples TRBV5-5 to TRBJ1-4; tentatively, D is TRBD1 (5 bases). V was trimmed by 3 bases and J by 0 bases, leaving 12 bases between them. Germline CDR1 reads SGHKS; CDR2 reads YYEKEE (reference sequence). The CDR3 is 16 residues long. The CDR3 coding sequence is TGTGCCAGCAGCTCGTGGTGGGGGGCAACTAATGAAAAACTGTTTTTT. It specifies CASSSWWGATNEKLFF.

The genes are TRBV18 and TRBJ2-5, with 7 bases aligning to TRBD1. The CDR3 sequence is 14 residues long. CDR1 is KGHSH and CDR2 is LQKENI in the germline V gene. V gave up 4 bases and J gave up 5 bases; unmatched junction bases: 7. CDR3 in amino acids: CASSLTGFGETQYF. CDR3 DNA sequence: TGTGCCAGCTCACTGACAGGGTTTGGGGAGACCCAGTACTTC.

The V and J genes are TRBV7-2 and TRBJ2-5; 9 bases line up with TRBD2. Per germline, CDR1 SGHTA and CDR2 FQGNSA. The CDR3 loop spans 15 amino acids. V was clipped by 3 bases and J by 4 bases; unmatched bases: 6. DNA of the CDR3: TGTGCCAGCAGCTTTGTGGCTAGCGGGGTAGAGACCCAGTACTTC. Translation: CASSFVASGVETQYF.

The chain combines TRBV4-1 with TRBJ1-1; D is unresolved. Trimming left V 0 bases short and J 0 bases short, with 5 bases between. CDR1 MGHRA and CDR2 YSYEKL come from the germline V gene. The CDR3 spans 14 residues. The CDR3 sequence: CASSQDTLNTEAFF. CDR3 DNA: TGCGCCAGCAGCCAAGATACACTGAACACTGAAGCTTTCTTT.

The rearrangement uses TRBV5-6 and TRBJ2-7, with a weak D call TRBD2 (6 bases). The V end lost 0 bases, the J end lost 4 bases, and 11 bases lay between the germline ends. CDR3 length: 14 residues. From germline, CDR1 is SGHDT and CDR2 YYEEEE. The CDR3 protein is CASSLAPGVYEQYV. Here the CDR3 DNA reads TGTGCCAGCAGCTTGGCGCCGGGGGTTTACGAGCAGTACGTC.